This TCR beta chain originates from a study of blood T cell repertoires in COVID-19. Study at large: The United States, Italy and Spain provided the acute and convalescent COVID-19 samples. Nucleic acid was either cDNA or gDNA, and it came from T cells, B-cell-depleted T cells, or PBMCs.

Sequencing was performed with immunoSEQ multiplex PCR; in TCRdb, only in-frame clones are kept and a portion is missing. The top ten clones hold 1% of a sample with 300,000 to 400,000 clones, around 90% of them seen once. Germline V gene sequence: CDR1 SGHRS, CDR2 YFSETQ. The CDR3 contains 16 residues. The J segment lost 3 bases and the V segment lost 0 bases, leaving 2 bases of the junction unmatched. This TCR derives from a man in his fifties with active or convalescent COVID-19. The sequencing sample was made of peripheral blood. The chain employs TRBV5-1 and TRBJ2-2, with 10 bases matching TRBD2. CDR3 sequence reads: CASSLVLAGDTGELFF. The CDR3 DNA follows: TGCGCCAGCAGCTTGGTTCTAGCGGGAGACACCGGGGAGCTGTTTTTT.